These 21 T cell receptor beta chains came from one sample sequenced in a study of T cells after yellow fever vaccination. TCRdb re-called the 5' RACE reads with MiXCR, one entry per CDR3 protein. This sample has a few hundred thousand distinct CDR3 sequences, with approximately 3.9% found just once. Material: PBMCs, obtained 5 days after the yellow fever booster vaccination. These receptor sequences come from a man aged 18 to 29 who received the YFV17D yellow fever vaccine.

This clonotype was seen ten or more times. The CDR3 nucleotides read TGTGCCAGCAGCGAACAGGGGGATGGCTACACCTTC. Its protein product is CASSEQGDGYTF. The rearrangement joins TRBV2 to TRBJ1-2; 8 nucleotides agree with TRBD1. Germline-derived CDR1 and CDR2 are SNHLY and FYNNEI. The CDR3 length is 12 residues. Trimming at V came to 6 bases and at J to 6 bases, leaving 3 bases not matched to a gene.

This clonotype was counted between two and nine times. V usage is TRBV7-9 and J usage is TRBJ2-5; D might be TRBD1 (6 bases). The germline CDR1 and CDR2 sequences are SEHNR and FQNEAQ (reference sequence). With 4 bases removed from V and 5 bases from J, the gap between germline ends came to 17 bases. This CDR3 is built from 15 residues. CDR3 amino acids: CASSSSPGTTETQYF. The CDR3, as DNA: TGTGCCAGCAGCTCCTCCCCAGGGACAACGGAGACCCAGTACTTC.

This chain connects TRBV7-2 to TRBJ2-7; 8 bases line up with TRBD1. The junction had 1 base not matched to a gene; V was cut back by 3 bases and J by 6 bases. The CDR3 has 12 amino acids. The germline V gene has CDR1 SGHTA and CDR2 FQGNSA. Here the CDR3 DNA reads TGTGCCAGCAGCTTCGACAGGGGCGAGCAGTACTTC. Residues: CASSFDRGEQYF.

The rearrangement joins TRBV12-3 or TRBV12-4 to TRBJ2-3; 8 nucleotides agree with TRBD2. V shed 6 bases and J 0 bases; nucleotides not matched to a gene: 8. There are 16 residues in the CDR3. The CDR3 is CASRTGGGLSTDTQYF. The DNA of the CDR3 is TGTGCCAGCAGGACAGGCGGGGGGCTGAGCACAGATACGCAGTATTTT.

The CDR3 DNA reads as TGTGCCATCAGTGAGACTTGGACGGCCCAAGAGACCCAGTACTTC. It is translated as CAISETWTAQETQYF. This chain connects TRBV10-3 to TRBJ2-5; D not certain. V was trimmed by 2 bases and J by 1 base, leaving 11 bases between them. This CDR3 comprises 15 residues. Germline V CDR1 and CDR2: ENHRY, SYGVKD.

This clonotype occurred a few times. The chain carries TRBV7-2 and TRBJ1-4, with D possibly matching TRBD1 (6 bases). The length of the CDR3 is 15 residues. In germline, CDR1 is SGHTA, CDR2 FQGNSA. V was trimmed by 2 bases and J by 0 bases, leaving 7 bases between them. CDR3 protein: CASSLNRATNEKLFF. In DNA, the CDR3 is TGTGCCAGCAGCTTAAACAGGGCAACTAATGAAAAACTGTTTTTT.

There are a few counts of this clonotype. The J gene is TRBJ2-1, the V gene TRBV5-1; D unresolved. Germline-derived CDR1 and CDR2 are SGHRS and YFSETQ. This CDR3 is 16 amino acids long. Trimming cost V 1 base and J 7 bases, with 18 bases left between them. The CDR3 reads CASSLNPGRLGNEQFF. DNA for the CDR3: TGCGCCAGCAGCTTGAATCCAGGTCGTTTGGGGAATGAGCAGTTCTTC.

A few counts support this clonotype. The rearrangement joins TRBV5-5 to TRBJ1-2; tentatively, D is TRBD1 (6 bases). V lost 4 bases and J lost 7, with 17 bases in between. Germline V gene lookup returns CDR1 SGHKS and CDR2 YYEKEE (reference sequence). The CDR3 sequence is 14 residues long. The CDR3 loop reads CASSALQGISGYTF. The CDR3, as DNA: TGTGCCAGCAGCGCTCTACAGGGTATAAGTGGCTACACCTTC.

The chain employs TRBV7-9 and TRBJ2-1, with D possibly TRBD1 on 6 matching bases. V was shortened by 5 bases and J by 1 base, with 12 bases between the two germline ends. Germline V gene sequence: CDR1 SEHNR, CDR2 FQNEAQ (reference sequence). The CDR3 spans 15 residues. This CDR3 reads CASSILRGSYNEQFF. In DNA, the CDR3 is TGTGCCAGCAGCATCTTAAGGGGGTCCTACAATGAGCAGTTCTTC.

This clonotype was seen a few times. This CDR3 is CASSFDPKGQPQHF. DNA of the CDR3: TGTGCCAGCAGTTTCGACCCCAAGGGTCAGCCCCAGCATTTT. V and J are TRBV12-3 or TRBV12-4 and TRBJ1-5; D is unresolved. Trimming cost V 3 bases and J 6 bases, with 12 bases left between them. The CDR3 totals 14 residues.

The CDR3 sequence: CASSSRWRQNTEAFF. CDR3 nucleotide sequence: TGTGCCAGCAGCTCCCGGTGGAGGCAGAACACTGAAGCTTTCTTT. The chain couples TRBV5-6 to TRBJ1-1; D gene unclear. This CDR3 spans 15 amino acids. The germline gives CDR1 SGHDT, CDR2 YYEEEE. Trimming removed 3 bases at V and 1 base at J, with 13 bases between. The whole variable domain, filled in from reference TRBV5-6 and TRBJ1-1, reads DAGVTQSPTHLIKTRGQQVTLRCSPKSGHDTVSWYQQALGQGPQFIFQYYEEEERQRGNFPDRFSGHQFPNYSSELNVNALLLGDSALYLCASSSRWRQNTEAFFGQGTRLTVV.

Ten or more counts support this clonotype. The chain has TRBV19 and TRBJ2-5, with D tentatively TRBD1 (5 bases). The germline V gene encodes CDR1 LNHDA and CDR2 SQIVND (reference sequence). V was shortened by 4 bases and J by 5 bases, with 14 bases between the two germline ends. The length of the CDR3 is 14 residues. CDR3 DNA sequence: TGTGCCAGTAGTACCCCGGCAGGGTACGAGACCCAGTACTTC. Translating gives CASSTPAGYETQYF.

The J gene is TRBJ1-1, the V gene TRBV7-2; perhaps TRBD1 as D (5 bases). CDR3 length: 15 residues. Trimming stripped 1 base from V and 7 bases from J, with 16 bases between. Germline-derived CDR1 and CDR2 are SGHTA and FQGNSA. CDR3 in DNA: TGTGCCAGCAGCTTAGAGGCAGGGTGGGCTCGTGAAGCTTTCTTT. Protein product: CASSLEAGWAREAFF.

This clonotype was seen more than once but under ten times. This rearrangement joins TRBV12-3 or TRBV12-4 to TRBJ1-6, with D tentatively TRBD1 (5 bases). CDR3 length: 14 residues. Trimming took 3 bases from V and 9 from J, leaving 12 bases between them. The CDR3 DNA sequence: TGTGCCAGCAGTTTCAGGGAAGGAGGTTCACCCCTCCACTTT. It encodes CASSFREGGSPLHF.

This chain connects TRBV24-1 to TRBJ2-1, with D perhaps TRBD2 (6 bases). The germline V gene encodes CDR1 KGHDR and CDR2 SFDVKD. The CDR3 extends over 14 amino acids. V lost 4 bases, J lost 6 bases, and 12 bases lay in between. CDR3 region: CATSETGLPNEQFF. The CDR3 DNA sequence: TGTGCCACCAGTGAGACGGGACTTCCCAATGAGCAGTTCTTC.

This clonotype was seen a handful of times. This rearrangement joins TRBV4-1 to TRBJ1-6; weak D call: TRBD1 (5 bases). This CDR3 is built from 14 residues. The germline V gene has CDR1 MGHRA and CDR2 YSYEKL. The V and J ends lost 0 bases and 7 bases respectively, with 7 bases between them. CDR3 residues: CASSQDWGNSPLHF. CDR3 bases: TGCGCCAGCAGCCAAGATTGGGGGAATTCACCCCTCCACTTT.

The gene calls are TRBV11-2 and TRBJ1-4; TRBD1 matches at 7 bases. J was trimmed by 4 bases and V by 0 bases; bases with no gene match: 2. The germline V gene has CDR1 SGHAT and CDR2 FQNNGV. The CDR3 is 15 residues long. The CDR3 sequence is CASSLEGQINEKLFF. The DNA of the CDR3 is TGTGCCAGCAGCTTAGAGGGACAGATTAATGAAAAACTGTTTTTT.

The CDR3 spells CSVSGTGKNTDTQYF. Written as DNA, the CDR3 is TGCAGTGTCTCCGGGACAGGGAAGAACACAGATACGCAGTATTTT. The chain recombines TRBV20-1 with TRBJ2-3; 9 nucleotides line up with TRBD1. This CDR3 is built from 15 residues. J was trimmed by 2 bases and V by 7 bases; bases with no gene match: 10. Germline values: CDR1 DFQATT, CDR2 SNEGSKA (reference sequence).

This clonotype was counted at least ten times. V usage is TRBV4-2 and J usage is TRBJ1-1, with 9 bases lining up with TRBD1. CDR1 and CDR2 from the germline V gene are LGHNA and YNFKEQ. V was pared by 6 bases and J by 5 bases, with 10 bases of the junction left unmatched. The CDR3 extends over 15 amino acids. CDR3 nucleotide sequence: TGTGCCAGCAGACTTGAACAGGGGGCGCTTACTGAAGCTTTCTTT. Amino acids: CASRLEQGALTEAFF.

This clonotype was picked up a small number of times. The chain recombines TRBV5-1 with TRBJ2-7; D is undetermined. This CDR3 contains 13 residues. Between the trimmed V and J ends, which lost 2 bases and 6 bases, there was a span of 12 bases. CDR1 SGHRS and CDR2 YFSETQ come from the germline V gene. For the CDR3, the DNA is TGCGCCAGCAGCTTAGATTTCCCGGGCGAGCAGTACGTC. It is translated as CASSLDFPGEQYV.

The J gene is TRBJ1-5, the V gene TRBV5-1; no firm D call. Trimming cost V 4 bases and J 7 bases, with 9 bases left between them. The CDR3 extends over 12 amino acids. Germline CDR1 and CDR2: SGHRS and YFSETQ. CDR3 sequence (DNA): TGCGCCAGCAGCGACCCAGGACAGCCCCAGCATTTT. Amino acid sequence: CASSDPGQPQHF.